The 9 T cell receptor beta chains given below trace back to one sample, sequenced in a study of blood T cell repertoires in COVID-19. Sequenced by immunoSEQ multiplex PCR; TCRdb stores in-frame clones only, minus some. The sample consists of about 380,000 clones, more than 80% of them appearing once. The sample taken for sequencing was peripheral blood. Every receptor here comes from a man aged 40-49 years with acute or convalescent COVID-19.

The chain links TRBV27 to TRBJ1-6; 7 bases are shared with TRBD1. This CDR3 contains 15 residues. CDR1 and CDR2 from the germline V gene are MNHEY and SMNVEV (reference sequence). With 5 bases clipped from V and 7 bases from J, the junction kept 8 bases outside the gene matches. CDR3 sequence (DNA): TGTGCCAGCAGTACCAGGGGGATCGGCAATTCACCCCTCCACTTT. It yields the protein CASSTRGIGNSPLHF.

The chain carries TRBV9 and TRBJ2-5; 14 bases fit TRBD2. This CDR3 is built from 16 residues. V lost 4 bases, J lost 4 bases, and 6 bases stayed unmatched. Germline assignment: CDR1 SGDLS and CDR2 YYNGEE. CDR3 residues: CASSLTSGRAVETQYF. The CDR3, as DNA: TGTGCCAGCAGCCTGACTAGCGGGAGGGCCGTAGAGACCCAGTACTTC.

V gene TRBV24-1 combines with J gene TRBJ1-2, with D possibly matching TRBD1 (5 bases). This CDR3 contains 13 residues. Germline V gene lookup returns CDR1 KGHDR and CDR2 SFDVKD. V was shortened by 0 bases and J by 5 bases, with 6 bases between the two germline ends. CDR3 sequence: CATSDLDSYGYTF. The DNA of the CDR3 is TGTGCCACCAGTGATTTGGACAGTTATGGCTACACCTTC.

V is TRBV9 and J is TRBJ2-3; 7 bases are shared with TRBD2. J gave up 5 bases and V 3 bases, and 9 bases lay outside the gene matches. The CDR3 consists of 15 residues. CDR1 is SGDLS, CDR2 YYNGEE, per germline. The CDR3 spells CASSATAGLGDTQYF. The CDR3 DNA follows: TGTGCCAGCAGCGCTACAGCGGGGCTGGGAGATACGCAGTATTTT.

The chain couples TRBV18 to TRBJ1-1; TRBD1 might be the D (6 bases). Germline CDR1 reads KGHSH; CDR2 reads LQKENI. The CDR3 spans 11 residues. V gave up 5 bases and J gave up 8 bases, with 9 bases separating them. This CDR3 is CASSRDIEAFF. For the CDR3, the DNA is TGTGCCAGCTCAAGGGACATAGAAGCTTTCTTT.

The chain employs TRBV27 and TRBJ2-3; D possibly corresponds to TRBD2 (6 bases). Trimming removed 0 bases at V and 2 bases at J, with 12 bases between. This CDR3 comprises 16 residues. Germline V gives CDR1 MNHEY, CDR2 SMNVEV (reference sequence). The CDR3 protein is CASSLSLLALTDTQYF. CDR3 coding DNA: TGTGCCAGCAGTTTATCATTACTAGCCCTCACAGATACGCAGTATTTT.

V gene TRBV2 combines with J gene TRBJ1-1; D uncertain. Trimming stripped 6 bases from V and 4 bases from J, with 18 bases between. Germline assignment: CDR1 SNHLY and CDR2 FYNNEI. CDR3 length: 15 residues. CDR3 amino acids: CASRTSFLPGTEAFF. CDR3 DNA sequence: TGTGCCAGCAGGACCTCGTTTCTCCCGGGCACTGAAGCTTTCTTT.

This chain connects TRBV6-1 to TRBJ1-1, with D hard to call. Germline V CDR1 and CDR2: MNHNS, SASEGT. The CDR3 spans 15 residues. Deletions cut 1 base from V and 0 bases from J, with 9 bases between. CDR3 sequence reads: CASSEEEAMNTEAFF. DNA for the CDR3: TGTGCCAGCAGTGAAGAAGAAGCCATGAACACTGAAGCTTTCTTT.

The chain uses TRBV3-1 (or the pseudogene TRBV3-2) and TRBJ1-1, with no clear D. V was pared by 3 bases and J by 1 base, with 6 bases between. In germline, CDR1 is LGHDT, CDR2 YNNKEL (reference sequence). The CDR3 totals 13 residues. The CDR3 DNA reads as TGTGCCAGCAGCCAGTACACGAACACTGAAGCTTTCTTT. Translation: CASSQYTNTEAFF.